Presented here are 13 T cell receptor beta chains from one specimen sequenced in a study of T cell responses to AZD1222 COVID-19 vaccine. Repertoires were generated with immunoSEQ multiplex PCR, while TCRdb's copy carries only in-frame clones and drops some. The repertoire holds 80,000 to 100,000 clones, with over 85% as singletons. Sample: peripheral blood, taken on day 0 of AZD1222 vaccination. Receptor source: an adult in good health.

The chain recombines TRBV25-1 with TRBJ2-7; D is tentatively TRBD1 or TRBD2 (5 bases each). V dropped 4 bases and J dropped 0 bases, with 13 bases sitting between them. This CDR3 contains 15 residues. CDR1 and CDR2 (germline): MGHDK, SYGVNS. In DNA form, the CDR3 reads TGTGCCAGCAGTGCCCGGGACGGCCTCTCCTACGAGCAGTACTTC. Its protein is CASSARDGLSYEQYF.

The V and J genes are TRBV29-1 and TRBJ1-2; 7 nucleotides agree with TRBD1. The CDR3 length is 15 residues. CDR1 is SQVTM, CDR2 ANQGSEA, per germline. V lost 6 bases, J lost 4 bases, and 14 bases stayed unmatched. Written as DNA, the CDR3 is TGCAGCGTCCTCATAGGGTACAGGGGCCCCTATGGCTACACCTTC. Translation: CSVLIGYRGPYGYTF.

The genes are TRBV3-1 (or the pseudogene TRBV3-2) and TRBJ1-6; D remains unclear. Germline CDR1 reads LGHDT; CDR2 reads YNNKEL (reference sequence). There are 14 residues in the CDR3. V dropped 3 bases and J dropped 7 bases, with 10 bases sitting between them. In nucleotides, the CDR3 is TGTGCCAGCAGCCAGACGGCTAAAAATTCACCCCTCCACTTT. Translating it yields CASSQTAKNSPLHF.

The rearrangement uses TRBV24-1 and TRBJ2-2; D is tentatively TRBD1 or TRBD2 (5 bases each). The germline V and J ends were trimmed by 10 bases and 6 bases, with 14 bases remaining between them. The CDR3 is 13 residues long. Germline CDR1 is KGHDR and CDR2 is SFDVKD. In DNA form, the CDR3 reads TGTGCCACGTCAAGAAGGGGAGCCGGGGAGCTGTTTTTT. It yields the protein CATSRRGAGELFF.

J is TRBJ1-4 and V is TRBV16, with 8 positions matching TRBD1. CDR3 length equals 17 residues. J was trimmed by 3 bases and V by 4 bases; bases with no gene match: 10. Germline V lookup: CDR1 KGHSY, CDR2 FQNENV. The DNA of the CDR3 is TGTGCCAGCAGCCGCCGGCCAGGGGGCGCAGCTAATGAAAAACTGTTTTTT. The encoded protein is CASSRRPGGAANEKLFF.

The chain employs TRBV5-1 and TRBJ2-7, with 10 bases that match TRBD1. The CDR3 has 18 amino acids. Germline V CDR1 and CDR2: SGHRS, YFSETQ. After removal of 1 base from V and 2 bases from J, the junction contained 12 bases not matched to a gene. The CDR3 loop reads CASSLFGVGTGVTYEQYF. The CDR3 bases are TGCGCCAGCAGCTTGTTCGGGGTCGGGACAGGGGTGACCTACGAGCAGTACTTC. Filled out from reference TRBV5-1 and TRBJ2-7, the complete variable domain reads KAGVTQTPRYLIKTRGQQVTLSCSPISGHRSVSWYQQTPGQGLQFLFEYFSETQRNKGNFPGRFSGRQFSNSRSEMNVSTLELGDSALYLCASSLFGVGTGVTYEQYFGPGTRLTVT.

This sequence joins TRBV5-1 and TRBJ2-2, with a possible D match to TRBD2 (5 bases). Germline lookup yields CDR1 SGHRS and CDR2 YFSETQ. The CDR3 length is 15 residues. V dropped 7 bases and J dropped 5 bases, with 18 bases sitting between them. CDR3 in DNA: TGCGCCAGCCACCCGGGAAACATGGCTACCGGGGAGCTGTTTTTT. Its protein product is CASHPGNMATGELFF.

The genes are TRBV12-5 and TRBJ2-1; D unclear. CDR3 length: 16 amino acids. The germline CDR1 and CDR2 sequences are LGHNT and FRNRAP. The V gene lost 0 bases and the J gene lost 0 bases, with 9 bases spanning the gap. The CDR3 here is CASGLVQGYSYNEQFF. CDR3 sequence (DNA): TGTGCTAGTGGTTTGGTACAAGGATACTCCTACAATGAGCAGTTCTTC.

Written as DNA, the CDR3 is TGTGCCAGCTCACCGGAGGGTAGTCGTTTGGGAGGTGGCTACACCTTC. Its translation is CASSPEGSRLGGGYTF. The chain uses TRBV18 and TRBJ1-2; D ambiguous. This CDR3 comprises 16 residues. Looked up from germline, CDR1 is KGHSH and CDR2 is LQKENI. V was shortened by 3 bases and J by 7 bases, with 21 bases between the two germline ends. Filled out from reference TRBV18 and TRBJ1-2, the complete variable domain reads NAGVMQNPRHLVRRRGQEARLRCSPMKGHSHVYWYRQLPEEGLKFMVYLQKENIIDESGMPKERFSAEFPKEGPSILRIQQVVRGDSAAYFCASSPEGSRLGGGYTFGSGTRLTVV.

The chain carries TRBV6-2 or TRBV6-3 and TRBJ1-1; no definite D call. Trimming took off 1 base at V and 6 bases at J, with 24 bases between the two ends. Germline loops: CDR1 MNHEY, CDR2 SVGEGT. There are 18 residues in the CDR3. In DNA, the CDR3 is TGTGCCAGCAGTTACTATTCGGAGGGATTCACTCGTCCCCCTGAAGCTTTCTTT. Translated, it gives CASSYYSEGFTRPPEAFF.

The chain couples TRBV7-9 to TRBJ1-3; TRBD1 aligns across 10 bases. This CDR3 is 19 amino acids long. From germline, CDR1 is SEHNR and CDR2 FQNEAQ (reference sequence). V trimming: 5 bases; J trimming: 8 bases; junction bases outside the gene matches: 21. CDR3 in DNA: TGTGCCAGCAGCCAACCTATTCTATCCGGGACAGGGGAGCGGGACACCATATATTTT. It encodes CASSQPILSGTGERDTIYF.

The V and J genes are TRBV27 and TRBJ1-2; D is perhaps TRBD1 (6 bases). Germline CDR1 is MNHEY and CDR2 is SMNVEV (reference sequence). The CDR3 extends over 13 amino acids. The V gene lost 6 bases and the J gene lost 11 bases, with 19 bases spanning the gap. The CDR3 loop reads CASRIHQGIRYTF. The CDR3 DNA sequence: TGTGCCAGCAGAATACACCAGGGGATCAGGTACACCTTC.

The chain is built from TRBV5-4 and TRBJ2-2; no clear D. The CDR3 is made up of 15 amino acids. Germline V gene sequence: CDR1 SGHNT, CDR2 YYREEE (reference sequence). The V and J ends lost 0 bases and 7 bases respectively, with 13 bases between them. CDR3 residues: CASSLVGDQSGELFF. In DNA, the CDR3 is TGTGCCAGCAGCTTGGTTGGCGACCAAAGCGGGGAGCTGTTTTTT.